The T cell receptor beta chain under discussion was sequenced for a study of siplizumab effects on memory and regulatory T cells. The study, taken as a whole, reports: Contribution to the alloresponse seemed major for naive T cells, which also seemed more diverse than memory cells. An assignable naive or memory phenotype was lacking in roughly 80-97% of proliferating CD4+ or CD8+ clones.

Of note for this clone: Its antigen is undetermined.

The CDR3 totals 12 residues. The V end lost 1 base, the J end lost 0 bases, and 0 bases lay between the germline ends. Germline V gene sequence: CDR1 SQVTM, CDR2 ANQGSEA. Assayed TCR templates numbered 90,000 to 100,000 for each sample. TCRdb's copy holds only in-frame clones and misses some; the assay was immunoSEQ multiplex PCR. The sample lists some 100,000 clones; about 91% were seen once. The receptor was derived from a human donor in good health. Some clones in this sample may be carry-over from other donors' samples. The chain has TRBV29-1 and TRBJ1-4, with D unresolved. Input material: CD4+ T cells sorted from blood. The CDR3 nucleotides read TGCAGCGTTGAAGCAACTAATGAAAAACTGTTTTTT. This sequence encodes CSVEATNEKLFF.